Listed below are T cell receptor beta chains from one sample, sequenced in a study of blood T cell repertoires in COVID-19. Repertoires were generated with immunoSEQ multiplex PCR, while TCRdb's copy carries only in-frame clones and drops some. Among hundreds of thousands of clones listed, roughly nine tenths were seen once. The source material was PBMCs or T cells enriched from blood (not recorded which). The receptors were sampled from a woman in her thirties who had recovered from COVID-19. CDR3s include the opening cysteine and the closing phenylalanine or tryptophan. The order of the fields is CDR3 length, clone size, J gene, D gene, V gene, CDR3 DNA, CDR3 protein. The D gene is left open where the match is weak. Clone size is shown for a subset of rows, as once, few, many or a class of expanded clone.

14 NA TRBJ1-2 NA TRBV19 TGTGCCAGTAGTAACAAACGGACTGAATATGGCTACACCTTC CASSNKRTEYGYTF
14 NA TRBJ2-7 NA TRBV5-1 TGCGCCAGCAGCTTGGCGGGAATCGCCTACGAGCAGTACTTC CASSLAGIAYEQYF
15 NA TRBJ1-2 TRBD1 TRBV28 TGTGCCAGCAGTCGGACAGGGGGGCTTACCTATGGCTACACCTTC CASSRTGGLTYGYTF
14 NA TRBJ1-2 NA TRBV7-9 TGTGCCAGCAGCTTGTTCACAGCTAACTATGGCTACACCTTC CASSLFTANYGYTF
15 NA TRBJ1-6 TRBD1 TRBV28 TGTGCCAGCAGTTCGCCGGGACAGGGCCGTTCACCCCTCCACTTT CASSSPGQGRSPLHF
13 NA TRBJ2-1 NA TRBV27 TGTGCCAGCAGTTTATCTATCTACAATGAGCAGTTCTTC CASSLSIYNEQFF
19 NA TRBJ2-3 TRBD2 TRBV10-1 TGCGCCAGCAGTGGACAGGCAGCGGGAGGGCCCTCGAGAGTAGATACGCAGTATTTT CASSGQAAGGPSRVDTQYF
15 NA TRBJ1-6 NA TRBV9 TGTGCCAGCAGCGCGGACAGCTCCTATAATTCACCCCTCCACTTT CASSADSSYNSPLHF
12 NA TRBJ1-2 NA TRBV12-5 TGTGCTAGTGGTTTGGAATCCGGGGGCTACACCTTC CASGLESGGYTF
13 NA TRBJ1-2 NA TRBV29-1 TGCAGCGCCGGGGGGGAAGCTAACTATGGCTACACCTTC CSAGGEANYGYTF
14 NA TRBJ2-7 NA TRBV18 TGTGCCAGCTCACCGACTCGGGGATCCTACGAGCAGTACTTC CASSPTRGSYEQYF
17 once TRBJ2-1 NA TRBV27 TGTGCCAGCAGTCGTGAAACAGGGTTGAGCTCCTACAATGAGCAGTTCTTC CASSRETGLSSYNEQFF
11 NA TRBJ1-1 TRBD1 TRBV11-2 TGTGCCAGCAGCGGACAGGGGGCGGCTTTCTTT CASSGQGAAFF
17 NA TRBJ1-6 NA TRBV13 TGTGCCAGCAGCCGAAAAGGGGTTTTCGCCCATAATTCACCCCTCCACTTT CASSRKGVFAHNSPLHF
17 NA TRBJ1-2 TRBD1 TRBV4-2 TGTGCCAGCACCCCGGGGACAGGGGGAGTCAAAATCTATGGCTACACCTTC CASTPGTGGVKIYGYTF
14 NA TRBJ1-2 TRBD1 TRBV29-1 TGCAGCGTCGGACAGGGGGCGTCCCTCTATGGCTACACCTTC CSVGQGASLYGYTF